This T cell receptor beta chain was obtained from a study of blood T cell repertoires in COVID-19. The protocol was immunoSEQ multiplex PCR, while the TCRdb copy is restricted to in-frame clones and leaves out a portion. The table lists about 140,000 clones, over 80% of them singletons. Germline CDR1 reads SGHVS; CDR2 reads FQNEAQ. The V and J ends lost 6 bases and 1 base, in that order; junction bases with no gene match: 8. The CDR3 consists of 15 residues. The receptor's source is a man aged 45-65 years who had recovered from COVID-19. Sequenced: peripheral blood. V usage is TRBV7-8 and J usage is TRBJ2-5, with TRBD2 identical over 7 bases. The CDR3 region is CASRPRRETQETQYF. The CDR3 DNA sequence: TGTGCCAGCAGGCCTCGGCGGGAGACCCAAGAGACCCAGTACTTC.